These T cell receptor beta chains were read from a single sample in a study of cytomegalovirus exposure and HLA in healthy donors. The table came from immunoSEQ multiplex PCR; TCRdb's copy has only in-frame clones and leaves some out. The table has approximately 170,000 clones, approximately 67% seen once. Source material: PBMCs. The receptors come from a young woman in good health and CMV-seropositive. CDR3s include the opening cysteine and the closing phenylalanine or tryptophan. Each record gives: CDR3 DNA, CDR3 protein, D gene, J gene, V gene, clone size. The D gene is left open where the match is weak. Size values are once, few and many counts, or a class for expanded clones, and some rows have none.

TGTGCCACCTCGACAGTCATGAACACTGAAGCTTTCTTT CATSTVMNTEAFF - TRBJ1-1 TRBV19 -
TGCAGCGTTGAAGGGGGACAGGGATTCCACGAGCAGTACTTC CSVEGGQGFHEQYF TRBD1 TRBJ2-7 TRBV29-1 -
TGTGCCGGGGCTGTTGGTCACAATGAGCAGTTCTTC CAGAVGHNEQFF - TRBJ2-1 TRBV6-1 -
TGTGCCAGCAGAATTAGCGGGGGGGGAGAGCAGTACTTC CASRISGGGEQYF TRBD2 TRBJ2-7 TRBV14 -
TGTGCCAGCACCTCTCGCGGGAGGGACCAAGAGACCCAGTACTTC CASTSRGRDQETQYF TRBD2 TRBJ2-5 TRBV6-1 -
TGTGCCAGCAGTAACAAAATAGCCAATGAGCAGTTCTTC CASSNKIANEQFF - TRBJ2-1 TRBV6-5 -
TGTGCCAGCAGCCAAACCGGGACTAGCGGATGGAACACCGGGGAGCTGTTTTTT CASSQTGTSGWNTGELFF TRBD2 TRBJ2-2 TRBV4-2 few
TGTGCCTCATATCTGGGGGGGGCCAACTATGGCTACACCTTC CASYLGGANYGYTF - TRBJ1-2 TRBV30 -
TGTGCCAGCAGCGTAGGAGGAGGCGCCACCTACGAGCAGTACTTC CASSVGGGATYEQYF - TRBJ2-7 TRBV9 -
TGTGCCAGCAGTGAAGTCGGAGCCCCTGGCACCGGGGAGCTGTTTTTT CASSEVGAPGTGELFF - TRBJ2-2 TRBV2 few
TGTGCCAGCACCAAAATAGGGGAGGGGAGCTACACCTTC CASTKIGEGSYTF - TRBJ1-2 TRBV2 once
TGCGCCAGCACACTAGCGGGGGGGTACAATGAGCAGTTCTTC CASTLAGGYNEQFF TRBD2 TRBJ2-1 TRBV5-1 -
TGTGCCAGCAAGAGGGAGGGGTTGAACACCGGGGAGCTGTTTTTT CASKREGLNTGELFF TRBD2 TRBJ2-2 TRBV2 -
TGTGCCAGCAGGTTACAACGGGGTACTGAGCAGTTCTTC CASRLQRGTEQFF - TRBJ2-1 TRBV12-1 few
TGCGCCAGCAGCCTCCCCTCGGGGACTACTGCCTACAATGAGCAGTTCTTC CASSLPSGTTAYNEQFF TRBD2 TRBJ2-1 TRBV4-1 -
TGCGCCAGCAGCTTGGAGAAGGGACAGGTGAACACTGAAGCTTTCTTT CASSLEKGQVNTEAFF TRBD1 TRBJ1-1 TRBV5-1 -
TGTGCCAGCAGCCCCGGGGGGGGGCCGAACACTGAAGCTTTCTTT CASSPGGGPNTEAFF - TRBJ1-1 TRBV9 -
TGTGCCACCAGCAGTTACGGTTCCTCTGGAAACACCATATATTTT CATSSYGSSGNTIYF - TRBJ1-3 TRBV15 few
TGTGCCAGTAGTATGTGGGGGAGGAATCAGCCCCAGCATTTT CASSMWGRNQPQHF - TRBJ1-5 TRBV19 -
TGTGCCAGCAGCCGTACATGGGGAAACACCATATATTTT CASSRTWGNTIYF - TRBJ1-3 TRBV11-2 -
TGTGCCAGCAGGGTACAGGGGAACACTGAAGCTTTCTTT CASRVQGNTEAFF - TRBJ1-1 TRBV6-6 -
TGTGCCAGCAGTGATGGGACAGGAGATTTTACCTACTATGGCTACACCTTC CASSDGTGDFTYYGYTF TRBD1 TRBJ1-2 TRBV6-1 -
TGTGCCTGGATGGATTCAGGGGGCGGGGCTTTCTTT CAWMDSGGGAFF TRBD1 TRBJ1-1 TRBV30 few
TGTGCCAGCAGCTTAGATCGTAGCGGGGGGGCCGGGGAGCTGTTTTTT CASSLDRSGGAGELFF TRBD2 TRBJ2-2 TRBV11-2 -
TGCGCCAGCAGCCAGGGGACAGGGGGCCTCAACGGCAATCAGCCCCAGCATTTT CASSQGTGGLNGNQPQHF TRBD1 TRBJ1-5 TRBV4-1 few
TGTGCCAGCAGCTTGGGAGGAGGGAAGAGCAATCAGCCCCAGCATTTT CASSLGGGKSNQPQHF - TRBJ1-5 TRBV5-6 -
TGTGCCAGCAGCTTGCTGGCTAGCGGGAGAGGCTACAATGAGCAGTTCTTC CASSLLASGRGYNEQFF TRBD2 TRBJ2-1 TRBV5-4 -